Listed below are T cell receptor beta chains from one sample, sequenced in a study of human T cells and chemical hapten exposure. TCRdb reprocessed the RACE reads via MiXCR and lists one record per CDR3 protein. The data show 60,000 to 70,000 distinct CDR3 sequences, 9.5% to 12% seen once. The sample consisted of whole blood, taken in connection with sensitization to the hapten diphenylcyclopropenone (DPC). The receptors here all came from a woman in her 50s with alopecia areata. Some clones in this sample may be carry-over from other donors' samples. Both conserved end residues are part of each CDR3. D genes are given only for firm matches. Where a row states a size, it is once, few, many or the class of an expanded clone; other rows omit it.

V gene	D gene	J gene	clone size	CDR3 protein	CDR3 DNA
TRBV6-6	TRBD1	TRBJ1-6	NA	CASSYPGQASSYNSPLHF	TGTGCCAGCAGTTACCCGGGACAGGCTAGCTCCTATAATTCACCCCTCCACTTT
TRBV7-9	TRBD2	TRBJ2-2	NA	CASSLELAVNTGELFF	TGTGCCAGCAGCTTGGAACTAGCGGTCAACACCGGGGAGCTGTTTTTT
TRBV6-2/TRBV6-3	TRBD1	TRBJ2-7	few	CASSPPGQGARAAEQYF	TGTGCCAGCAGCCCACCGGGACAGGGGGCGCGGGCCGCCGAGCAGTACTTC
TRBV19	NA	TRBJ1-6	many	CASSISWTDNHSPLHF	TGTGCCAGTAGTATCTCCTGGACAGACAATCATTCACCCCTCCACTTT
TRBV30	NA	TRBJ1-6	NA	CAWSLGEESETLHF	TGTGCCTGGAGCCTCGGAGAAGAGTCGGAGACACTCCACTTT
TRBV14	NA	TRBJ1-4	NA	CASSSTGGTNEKLFF	TGTGCCAGCAGCTCAACAGGAGGCACTAATGAAAAACTGTTTTTT
TRBV18	NA	TRBJ2-7	few	CASSPYHDRRSYEQYF	TGTGCCAGCTCACCATACCATGACAGAAGGTCCTACGAGCAGTACTTC
TRBV7-9	NA	TRBJ1-2	many	CASSLPTSSYGYTF	TGTGCCAGCAGCCTTCCCACCTCTAGCTATGGCTACACCTTC
TRBV7-2	TRBD1	TRBJ1-5	many	CASSLQGASNQPQHF	TGTGCCAGCAGCTTGCAGGGGGCTAGCAATCAGCCCCAGCATTTT
TRBV9	TRBD1	TRBJ2-7	few	CASSAVRQGNSYEQYF	TGTGCCAGCAGCGCCGTCCGACAGGGAAACTCCTACGAGCAGTACTTC
TRBV3-1	TRBD1	TRBJ1-2	many	CASSPRDRAFYGYTF	TGTGCCAGCAGCCCCCGGGACAGGGCTTTCTATGGCTACACCTTC
TRBV10-3	TRBD1	TRBJ2-7	NA	CAISDQGTGYEQYF	TGTGCCATCAGTGACCAAGGGACAGGCTACGAGCAGTACTTC
TRBV12-3/TRBV12-4	NA	TRBJ1-1	NA	CASNSGGWMNTEAFF	TGTGCCAGCAACTCGGGGGGGTGGATGAACACTGAAGCTTTCTTT
TRBV19	NA	TRBJ2-3	many	CASSKGWSTDTQYF	TGTGCCAGTAGTAAAGGGTGGAGCACAGATACGCAGTATTTT
TRBV28	TRBD1	TRBJ1-5	many	CASSVLGQGKPQHF	TGTGCCAGCAGTGTATTGGGACAGGGAAAACCCCAGCATTTT
TRBV5-1	NA	TRBJ1-1	few	CASSLAPRTNTEAFF	TGCGCCAGCAGCTTGGCCCCCCGAACGAACACTGAAGCTTTCTTT
TRBV2	NA	TRBJ2-4	NA	CASRKGTLKNIQYF	TGTGCCAGCAGAAAGGGGACACTAAAAAACATTCAGTACTTC
TRBV29-1	NA	TRBJ2-1	NA	CSVLLRDSPFYEQFF	TGCAGCGTTTTACTCCGGGACTCCCCGTTTTATGAGCAGTTCTTC
TRBV5-1	NA	TRBJ1-3	many	CASSLLGPDSSSGNTIYF	TGCGCCAGCAGCTTGTTAGGGCCCGACAGCAGCTCTGGAAACACCATATATTTT
TRBV27	NA	TRBJ1-2	many	CASSPTWGGGRYGYTF	TGTGCCAGCAGTCCCACTTGGGGCGGGGGCCGTTATGGCTACACCTTC
TRBV5-1	TRBD2	TRBJ2-5	few	CATRTSGRNQETQYF	TGCGCCACCCGGACTAGCGGGAGGAATCAAGAGACCCAGTACTTC
TRBV29-1	NA	TRBJ2-5	few	CSVESREETQYF	TGCAGCGTTGAGTCCAGGGAAGAGACCCAGTACTTC
TRBV29-1	NA	TRBJ1-2	many	CSVGARREGYTF	TGCAGCGTTGGGGCGCGAAGGGAAGGCTACACCTTC
TRBV4-2	NA	TRBJ2-5	NA	CASSRTDQETQYF	TGTGCCAGCAGTCGGACAGATCAAGAGACCCAGTACTTC
TRBV15	TRBD1	TRBJ2-7	few	CATSWDRGSYEQYF	TGTGCCACCTCGTGGGACAGGGGTTCGTACGAGCAGTACTTC
TRBV7-6	TRBD2	TRBJ2-2	NA	CASSLEASGGIVNTGELFF	TGTGCCAGCAGCTTAGAGGCTAGCGGGGGGATTGTGAACACCGGGGAGCTGTTTTTT
TRBV9	NA	TRBJ2-3	NA	CASSVGVSTDTQYF	TGTGCCAGCAGCGTAGGGGTTAGCACAGATACGCAGTATTTT
TRBV29-1	NA	TRBJ2-1	NA	CSTRTGASYNEQFF	TGCAGCACCAGGACGGGAGCCTCCTACAATGAGCAGTTCTTC
TRBV29-1	TRBD1	TRBJ2-7	NA	CSVKEGTGEGEQYF	TGCAGCGTCAAGGAAGGGACAGGGGAGGGCGAGCAGTACTTC
TRBV2	TRBD1	TRBJ1-5	many	CASMMTGVQPQHF	TGTGCCAGCATGATGACAGGGGTTCAGCCCCAGCATTTT
TRBV12-3/TRBV12-4	TRBD1	TRBJ1-2	NA	CASSLVQGADGYTF	TGTGCCAGCAGTTTAGTCCAGGGGGCGGACGGCTACACCTTC
TRBV6-5	NA	TRBJ1-5	many	CASSLGQRNQPQHF	TGTGCCAGCAGTCTCGGACAACGCAATCAGCCCCAGCATTTT
TRBV5-1	TRBD2	TRBJ2-7	many	CASSPLAGAPHEQYF	TGCGCCAGCAGCCCTCTAGCGGGCGCGCCCCACGAGCAGTACTTC
TRBV7-8	TRBD1	TRBJ2-5	many	CASRLTTGVETQYF	TGTGCCAGCAGGCTAACGACAGGGGTTGAGACCCAGTACTTC
TRBV9	TRBD2	TRBJ2-1	few	CASSVEALAGQEQFF	TGTGCCAGCAGCGTAGAGGCTTTAGCGGGACAAGAGCAGTTCTTC
TRBV6-6	TRBD1	TRBJ2-7	few	CASSYSGQGSNEQYF	TGTGCCAGCAGTTACTCCGGACAGGGGTCCAACGAGCAGTACTTC
TRBV7-8	TRBD1	TRBJ1-4	few	CASSPGTGRATNEKLFF	TGTGCCAGCAGCCCCGGGACAGGGAGGGCAACTAATGAAAAACTGTTTTTT
TRBV27	NA	TRBJ2-1	many	CASSSIAHTGSYNEQFF	TGTGCCAGCAGCTCGATAGCCCATACAGGCTCCTACAATGAGCAGTTCTTC
TRBV28	NA	TRBJ2-1	NA	CASSSTLGSEQFF	TGTGCCAGCAGTTCTACACTTGGGTCGGAGCAGTTCTTC
TRBV11-2	NA	TRBJ1-2	many	CASSLQGPYGYTF	TGTGCCAGCAGCTTGCAGGGGCCCTATGGCTACACCTTC
TRBV14	TRBD2	TRBJ2-1	NA	CASRPGTSGGRGDEQFF	TGTGCCAGCAGACCCGGGACTAGCGGAGGACGAGGGGATGAGCAGTTCTTC
TRBV19	TRBD1	TRBJ1-5	NA	CASSKQTGGSNQPQHF	TGTGCCAGTAGTAAACAGACAGGGGGGAGCAATCAGCCCCAGCATTTT